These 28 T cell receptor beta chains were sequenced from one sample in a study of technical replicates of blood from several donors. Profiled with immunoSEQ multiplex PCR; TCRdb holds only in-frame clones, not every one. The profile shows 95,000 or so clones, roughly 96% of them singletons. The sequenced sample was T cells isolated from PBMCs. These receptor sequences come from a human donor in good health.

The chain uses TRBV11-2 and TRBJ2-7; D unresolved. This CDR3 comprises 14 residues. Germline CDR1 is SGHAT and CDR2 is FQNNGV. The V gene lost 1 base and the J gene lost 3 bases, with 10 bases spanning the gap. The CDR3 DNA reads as TGTGCCAGCAGCTTAGGTTTGGGCCTCTACGAGCAGTACTTC. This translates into CASSLGLGLYEQYF.

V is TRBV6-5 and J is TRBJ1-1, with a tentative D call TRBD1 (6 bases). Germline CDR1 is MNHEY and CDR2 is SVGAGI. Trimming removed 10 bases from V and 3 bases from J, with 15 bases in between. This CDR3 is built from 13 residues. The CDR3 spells CATLPPGDTEAFF. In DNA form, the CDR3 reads TGTGCCACCCTTCCCCCAGGGGACACTGAAGCTTTCTTT.

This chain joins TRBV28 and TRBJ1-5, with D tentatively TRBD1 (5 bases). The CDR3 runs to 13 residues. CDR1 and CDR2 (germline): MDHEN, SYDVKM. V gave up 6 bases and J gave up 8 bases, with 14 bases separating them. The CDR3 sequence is CASRGTAWKPQHF. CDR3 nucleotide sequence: TGTGCCAGCAGGGGGACTGCGTGGAAGCCCCAGCATTTT.

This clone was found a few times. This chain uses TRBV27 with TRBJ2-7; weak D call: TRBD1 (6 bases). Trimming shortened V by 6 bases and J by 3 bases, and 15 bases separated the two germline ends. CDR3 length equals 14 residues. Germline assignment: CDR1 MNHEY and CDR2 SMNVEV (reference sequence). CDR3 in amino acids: CASRPGHRIYEQYF. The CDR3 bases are TGTGCCAGCAGACCGGGACATCGAATCTACGAGCAGTACTTC.

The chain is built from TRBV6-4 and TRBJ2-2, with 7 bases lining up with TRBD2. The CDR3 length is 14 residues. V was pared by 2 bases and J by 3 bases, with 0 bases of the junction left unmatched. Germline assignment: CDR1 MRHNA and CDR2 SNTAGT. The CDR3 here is CASSDGRDTGELFF. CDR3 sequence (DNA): TGTGCCAGCAGTGACGGGAGGGACACCGGGGAGCTGTTTTTT.

The CDR3 DNA sequence: TGTGCCAGCACGACAGGGGCGGGTAGTCCTAATGAAAAACTGTTTTTT. Amino acids: CASTTGAGSPNEKLFF. V usage is TRBV9 and J usage is TRBJ1-4; 8 bases are shared with TRBD1. J lost 3 bases, V lost 6 bases, and 10 bases had no gene match. Germline CDR1 SGDLS, CDR2 YYNGEE. CDR3 length: 16 residues.

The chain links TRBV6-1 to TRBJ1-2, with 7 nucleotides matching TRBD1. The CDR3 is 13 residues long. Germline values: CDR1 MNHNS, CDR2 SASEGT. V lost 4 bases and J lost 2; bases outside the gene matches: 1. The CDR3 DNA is TGTGCCAGCAGTGTAGGGGGCAACTATGGCTACACCTTC. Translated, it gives CASSVGGNYGYTF.

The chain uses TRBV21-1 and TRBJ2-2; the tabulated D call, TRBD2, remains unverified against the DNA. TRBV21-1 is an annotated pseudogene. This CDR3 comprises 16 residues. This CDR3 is CASSKDGGLGTGELFF. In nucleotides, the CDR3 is TGTGCCAGCAGCAAGGACGGGGGGCTAGGGACCGGGGAGCTGTTTTTT.

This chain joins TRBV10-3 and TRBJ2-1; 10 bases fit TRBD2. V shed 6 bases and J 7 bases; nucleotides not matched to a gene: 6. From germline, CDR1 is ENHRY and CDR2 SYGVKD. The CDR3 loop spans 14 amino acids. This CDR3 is CAIRPGTSVNEQFF. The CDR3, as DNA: TGTGCCATCAGACCCGGGACTAGCGTGAATGAGCAGTTCTTC.

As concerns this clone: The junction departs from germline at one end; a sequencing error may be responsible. The CDR3 DNA reads as TGTGCTAGCAGCTTAGCGCCTTTCCACCGCAGCTCCTACAATGAGCAGTTCTTC. It translates to CASSLAPFHRSSYNEQFF. The chain employs TRBV7-7 and TRBJ2-1; D possibly corresponds to TRBD2 (5 bases). There are 18 residues in the CDR3. Germline values: CDR1 SSHAT, CDR2 FNYEAQ (reference sequence).

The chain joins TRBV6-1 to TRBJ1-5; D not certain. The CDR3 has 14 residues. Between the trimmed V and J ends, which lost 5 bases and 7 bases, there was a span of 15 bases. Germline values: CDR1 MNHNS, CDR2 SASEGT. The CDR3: CASSPRTEGQPQHF. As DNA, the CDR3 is TGTGCCAGCAGTCCCCGGACTGAGGGACAGCCCCAGCATTTT.

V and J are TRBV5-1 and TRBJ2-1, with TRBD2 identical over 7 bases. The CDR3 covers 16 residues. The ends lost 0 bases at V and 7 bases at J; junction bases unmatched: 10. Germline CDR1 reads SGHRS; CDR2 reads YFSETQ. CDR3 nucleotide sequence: TGCGCCAGCAGCTTGGTTGGGGGAGGGCAGACGAATGAGCAGTTCTTC. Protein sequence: CASSLVGGGQTNEQFF. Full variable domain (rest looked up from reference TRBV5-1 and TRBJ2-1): KAGVTQTPRYLIKTRGQQVTLSCSPISGHRSVSWYQQTPGQGLQFLFEYFSETQRNKGNFPGRFSGRQFSNSRSEMNVSTLELGDSALYLCASSLVGGGQTNEQFFGPGTRLTVL.

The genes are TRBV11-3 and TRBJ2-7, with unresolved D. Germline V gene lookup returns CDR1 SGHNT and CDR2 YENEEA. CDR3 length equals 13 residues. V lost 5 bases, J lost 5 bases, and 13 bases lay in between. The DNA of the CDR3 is TGTGCCAGCAGCCCTGGAGTCCGAGACGAGCAGTACTTC. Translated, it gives CASSPGVRDEQYF.

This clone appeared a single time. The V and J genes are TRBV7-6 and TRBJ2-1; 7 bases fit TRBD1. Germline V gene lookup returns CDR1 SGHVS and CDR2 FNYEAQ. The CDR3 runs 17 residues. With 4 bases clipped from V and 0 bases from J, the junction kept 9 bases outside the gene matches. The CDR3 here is CASSYIDRVSSYNEQFF. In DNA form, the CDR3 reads TGTGCCAGCAGCTATATTGACAGGGTGAGCTCCTACAATGAGCAGTTCTTC.

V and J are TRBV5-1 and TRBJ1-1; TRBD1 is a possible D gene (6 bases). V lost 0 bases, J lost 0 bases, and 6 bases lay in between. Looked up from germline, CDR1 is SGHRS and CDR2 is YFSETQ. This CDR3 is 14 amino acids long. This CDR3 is CASSLDRVNTEAFF. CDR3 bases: TGCGCCAGCAGCTTGGACAGGGTGAACACTGAAGCTTTCTTT. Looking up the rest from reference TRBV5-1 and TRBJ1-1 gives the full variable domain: KAGVTQTPRYLIKTRGQQVTLSCSPISGHRSVSWYQQTPGQGLQFLFEYFSETQRNKGNFPGRFSGRQFSNSRSEMNVSTLELGDSALYLCASSLDRVNTEAFFGQGTRLTVV.

The CDR3 DNA reads as TGTGCCTGGAGGGGGGGGTTTGGGCCCCAGCATTTT. Amino acid sequence: CAWRGGFGPQHF. The chain is built from TRBV30 and TRBJ1-5, with D maybe TRBD1 (5 bases). Germline V gives CDR1 GTSNPN, CDR2 SVGIG (reference sequence). There are 12 residues in the CDR3. Trimming took off 3 bases at V and 9 bases at J, with 12 bases between the two ends.

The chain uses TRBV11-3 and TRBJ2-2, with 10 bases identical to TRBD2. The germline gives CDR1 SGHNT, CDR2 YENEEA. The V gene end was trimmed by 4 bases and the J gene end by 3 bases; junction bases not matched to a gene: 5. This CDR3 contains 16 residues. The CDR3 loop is CASSSRTSGDTGELFF. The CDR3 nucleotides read TGTGCCAGCAGCTCGCGGACTAGCGGAGACACCGGGGAGCTGTTTTTT.

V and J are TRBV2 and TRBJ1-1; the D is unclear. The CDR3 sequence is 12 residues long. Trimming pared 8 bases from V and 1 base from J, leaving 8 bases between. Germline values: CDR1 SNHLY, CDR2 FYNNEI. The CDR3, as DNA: TGTGCCAGCCTCCCGGGGAACACTGAAGCTTTCTTT. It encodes CASLPGNTEAFF.

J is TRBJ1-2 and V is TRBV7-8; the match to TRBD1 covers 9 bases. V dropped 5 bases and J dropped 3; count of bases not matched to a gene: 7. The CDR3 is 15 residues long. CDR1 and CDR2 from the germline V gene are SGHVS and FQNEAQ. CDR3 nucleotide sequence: TGTGCCAGCAGCGGGGGACAGGGTGGGGACTATGGCTACACCTTC. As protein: CASSGGQGGDYGYTF.

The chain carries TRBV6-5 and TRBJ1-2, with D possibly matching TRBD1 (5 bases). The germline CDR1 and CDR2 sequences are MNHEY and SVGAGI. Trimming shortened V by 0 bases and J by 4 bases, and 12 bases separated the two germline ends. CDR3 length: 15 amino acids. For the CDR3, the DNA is TGTGCCAGCAGTTACTCGCAAGGGGCAATCTATGGCTACACCTTC. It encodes CASSYSQGAIYGYTF.

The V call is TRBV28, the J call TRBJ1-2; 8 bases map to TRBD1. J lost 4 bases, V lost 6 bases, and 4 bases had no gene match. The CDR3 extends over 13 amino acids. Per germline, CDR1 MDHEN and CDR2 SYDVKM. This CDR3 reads CASRGTGIYGYTF. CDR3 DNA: TGTGCCAGCAGAGGGACAGGTATCTATGGCTACACCTTC.

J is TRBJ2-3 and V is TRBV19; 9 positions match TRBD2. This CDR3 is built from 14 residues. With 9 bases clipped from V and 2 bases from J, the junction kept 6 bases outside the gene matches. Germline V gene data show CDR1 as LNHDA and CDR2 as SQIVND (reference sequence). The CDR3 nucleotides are TGTGCCAGCTCTAGCGGGGATAACACAGATACGCAGTATTTT. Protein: CASSSGDNTDTQYF.

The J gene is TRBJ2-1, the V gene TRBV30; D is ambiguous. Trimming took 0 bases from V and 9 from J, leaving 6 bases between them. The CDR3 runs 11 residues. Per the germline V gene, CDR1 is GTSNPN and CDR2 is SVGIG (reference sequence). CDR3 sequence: CAWSVLREQFF. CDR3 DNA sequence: TGTGCCTGGAGTGTACTCCGTGAGCAGTTCTTC.

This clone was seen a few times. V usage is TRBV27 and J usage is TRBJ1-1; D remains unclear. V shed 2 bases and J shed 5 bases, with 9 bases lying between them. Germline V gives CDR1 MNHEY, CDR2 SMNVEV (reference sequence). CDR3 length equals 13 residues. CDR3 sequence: CASSLGRDTEAFF. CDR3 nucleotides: TGTGCCAGCAGTTTAGGTCGGGATACTGAAGCTTTCTTT.

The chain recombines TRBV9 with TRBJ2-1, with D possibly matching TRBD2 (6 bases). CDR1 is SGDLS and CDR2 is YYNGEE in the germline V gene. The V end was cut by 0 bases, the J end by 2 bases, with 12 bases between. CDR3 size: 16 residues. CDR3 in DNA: TGTGCCAGCAGCGTAGCCGGGGGAGGAACCTACAATGAGCAGTTCTTC. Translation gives CASSVAGGGTYNEQFF.

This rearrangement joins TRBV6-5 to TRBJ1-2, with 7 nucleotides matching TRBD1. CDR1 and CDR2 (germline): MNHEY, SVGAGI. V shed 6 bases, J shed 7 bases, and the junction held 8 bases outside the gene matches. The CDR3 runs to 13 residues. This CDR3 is CASSQTGEGGYTF. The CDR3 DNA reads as TGTGCCAGCAGCCAAACAGGGGAAGGTGGCTACACCTTC.

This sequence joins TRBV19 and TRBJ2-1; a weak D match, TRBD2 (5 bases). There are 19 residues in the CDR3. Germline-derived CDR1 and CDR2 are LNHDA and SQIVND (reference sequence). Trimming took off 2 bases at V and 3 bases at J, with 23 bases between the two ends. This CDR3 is CASSIILFEYASSYNEQFF. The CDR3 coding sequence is TGTGCCAGTAGTATAATTCTTTTCGAATATGCTAGCAGCTACAATGAGCAGTTCTTC. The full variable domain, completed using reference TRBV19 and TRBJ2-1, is DGGITQSPKYLFRKEGQNVTLSCEQNLNHDAMYWYRQDPGQGLRLIYYSQIVNDFQKGDIAEGYSVSREKKESFPLTVTSAQKNPTAFYLCASSIILFEYASSYNEQFFGPGTRLTVL.

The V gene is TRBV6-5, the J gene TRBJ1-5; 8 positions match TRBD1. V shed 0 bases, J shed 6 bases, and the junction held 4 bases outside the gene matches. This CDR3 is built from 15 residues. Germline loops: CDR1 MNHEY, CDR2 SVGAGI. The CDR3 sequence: CASSYSGTGSQPQHF. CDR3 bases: TGTGCCAGCAGTTACTCGGGGACAGGAAGTCAGCCCCAGCATTTT.